Described below is a single T cell receptor beta chain sequence and its context. The sample belongs to a study of blood T cell repertoires in COVID-19. Study overall: Samples came from the United States, Italy and Spain, spanning acute and convalescent COVID-19. Nucleic acid was either cDNA or gDNA, and it came from T cells, B-cell-depleted T cells, or PBMCs.

Germline V gene lookup returns CDR1 SNHLY and CDR2 FYNNEI. This CDR3 contains 16 residues. With 8 bases clipped from V and 2 bases from J, the junction kept 4 bases outside the gene matches. Authors' analysis steps: Amplification of reference gene primers was used by the study to estimate nucleated cell counts. The method was immunoSEQ multiplex PCR; TCRdb's version includes in-frame clones alone and lacks a portion of them. V and J calls plus clone size are reproduced from that table; the DNA served to infer D and trimming. The sample comprises fewer than 85,000 clones, about 90% of which are singletons, and under 6% rests with the top ten.

The V and J genes are TRBV2 and TRBJ2-6; 12 bases line up with TRBD1. The material sequenced was peripheral blood. This clonotype was obtained from a man aged 45-60 years with active COVID-19. The DNA of the CDR3 is TGTGCCAGCCGGTGGGACAGGGGGCCTGGGGCCAACGTCCTGACTTTC. Translated, it gives CASRWDRGPGANVLTF.